This T cell receptor beta chain was sequenced in a study of blood T cell repertoires in COVID-19. Overall study: Researchers got acute and convalescent COVID-19 samples from the United States, Italy and Spain. In each case, the material was cDNA or gDNA derived from T cells, B-cell-depleted T cells, or PBMCs.

Per the original methods: Researchers report that nucleated cell counts were estimated from reference gene primer amplification. TCRdb keeps only in-frame clones here, not all; method: immunoSEQ multiplex PCR. V, J and clone size reflect that table, while D and trimming were determined from the DNA. The sample lists around 250,000 clones; about 80% were seen once. Trimming left V 6 bases short and J 7 bases short, with 18 bases between. CDR3 size: 14 residues. Per germline, CDR1 MDHEN and CDR2 SYDVKM. This sequence originates from a man in his fifties with active or convalescent COVID-19. Sequenced: peripheral blood. V and J are TRBV28 and TRBJ1-1; maybe TRBD1 (6 bases). As DNA, the CDR3 is TGTGCCAGCAGCCCTGGGGGGGGCCCCCATGAAGCTTTCTTT. The encoded protein is CASSPGGGPHEAFF.